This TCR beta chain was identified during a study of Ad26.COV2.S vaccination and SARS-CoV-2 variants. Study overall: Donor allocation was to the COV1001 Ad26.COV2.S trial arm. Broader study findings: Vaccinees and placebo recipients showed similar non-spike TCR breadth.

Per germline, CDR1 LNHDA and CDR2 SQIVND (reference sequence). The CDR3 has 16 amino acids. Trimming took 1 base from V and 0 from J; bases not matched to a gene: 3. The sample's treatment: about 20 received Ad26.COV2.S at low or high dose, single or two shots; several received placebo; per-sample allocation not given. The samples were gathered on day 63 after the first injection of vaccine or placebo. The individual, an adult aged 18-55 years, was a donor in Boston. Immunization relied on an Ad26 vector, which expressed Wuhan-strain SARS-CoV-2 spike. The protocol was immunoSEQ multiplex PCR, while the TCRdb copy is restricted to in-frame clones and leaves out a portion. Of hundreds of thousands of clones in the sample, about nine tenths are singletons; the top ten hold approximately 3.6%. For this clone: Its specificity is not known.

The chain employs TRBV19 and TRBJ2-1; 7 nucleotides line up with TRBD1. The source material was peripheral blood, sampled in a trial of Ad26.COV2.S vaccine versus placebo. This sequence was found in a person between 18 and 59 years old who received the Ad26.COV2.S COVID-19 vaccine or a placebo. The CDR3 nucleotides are TGTGCCAGTAGTATAGGGGCAGGGGGCTCCTACAATGAGCAGTTCTTC. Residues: CASSIGAGGSYNEQFF.